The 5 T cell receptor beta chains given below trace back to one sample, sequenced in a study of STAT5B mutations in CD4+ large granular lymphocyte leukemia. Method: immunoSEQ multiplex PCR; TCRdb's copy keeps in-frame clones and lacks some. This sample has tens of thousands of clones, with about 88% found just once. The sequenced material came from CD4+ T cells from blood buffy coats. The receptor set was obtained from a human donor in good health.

CDR3 sequence: CASSFGGELFF. In DNA, the CDR3 is TGCGCCAGCAGCTTCGGCGGGGAGCTGTTTTTT. The chain is built from TRBV5-1 and TRBJ2-2, with D unclear. The CDR3 spans 11 residues. V was shortened by 2 bases and J by 7 bases, with 3 bases between the two germline ends. The germline gives CDR1 SGHRS, CDR2 YFSETQ.

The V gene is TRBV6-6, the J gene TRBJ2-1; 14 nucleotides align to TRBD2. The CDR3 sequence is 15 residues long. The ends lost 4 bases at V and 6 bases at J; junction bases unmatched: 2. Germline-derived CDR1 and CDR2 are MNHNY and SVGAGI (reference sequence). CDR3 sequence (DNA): TGTGCCAGCAGTTTTGGGACTAGCGGGAGCAATGAGCAGTTCTTC. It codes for CASSFGTSGSNEQFF.

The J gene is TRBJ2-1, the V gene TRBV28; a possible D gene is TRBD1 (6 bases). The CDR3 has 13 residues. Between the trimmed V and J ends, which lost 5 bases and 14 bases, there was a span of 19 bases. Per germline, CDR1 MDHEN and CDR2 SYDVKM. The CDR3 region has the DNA TGTGCCAGCAGTCGCCCCGTACAGGGATACGAGTTCTTC. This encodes CASSRPVQGYEFF.

DNA for the CDR3: TGTGCCAGCAGCTGGGCCAAAAACATTCAGTACTTC. Amino acids: CASSWAKNIQYF. The chain recombines TRBV5-6 with TRBJ2-4; D remains ambiguous. The V end was cut by 3 bases, the J end by 1 base, with 2 bases between. This CDR3 is 12 amino acids long. Germline loops: CDR1 SGHDT, CDR2 YYEEEE. Full variable domain (missing parts from reference TRBV5-6 and TRBJ2-4): DAGVTQSPTHLIKTRGQQVTLRCSPKSGHDTVSWYQQALGQGPQFIFQYYEEEERQRGNFPDRFSGHQFPNYSSELNVNALLLGDSALYLCASSWAKNIQYFGAGTRLSVL.

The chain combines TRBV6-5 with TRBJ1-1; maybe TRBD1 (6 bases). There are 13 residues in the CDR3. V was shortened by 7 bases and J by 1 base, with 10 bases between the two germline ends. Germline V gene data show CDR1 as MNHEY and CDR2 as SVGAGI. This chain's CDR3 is CASTSRGNTEAFF. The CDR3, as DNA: TGTGCCAGCACCTCCAGGGGGAACACTGAAGCTTTCTTT.